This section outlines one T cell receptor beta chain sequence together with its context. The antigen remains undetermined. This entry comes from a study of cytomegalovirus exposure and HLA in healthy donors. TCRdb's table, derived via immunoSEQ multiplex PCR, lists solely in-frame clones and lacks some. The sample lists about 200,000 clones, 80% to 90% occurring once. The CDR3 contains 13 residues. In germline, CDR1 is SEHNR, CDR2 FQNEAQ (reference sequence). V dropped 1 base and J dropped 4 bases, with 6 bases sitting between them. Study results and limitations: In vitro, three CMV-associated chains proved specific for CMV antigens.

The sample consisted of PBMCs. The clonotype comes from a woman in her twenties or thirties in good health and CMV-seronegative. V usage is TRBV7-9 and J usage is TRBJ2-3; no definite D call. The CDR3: CASSLGTADTQYF. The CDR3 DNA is TGTGCCAGCAGCTTAGGTACGGCAGATACGCAGTATTTT.